This T cell receptor (beta chain) was identified in a study of blood T cells in healthy people across ages. This clonotype was seen only a few times. Together with a sample-barcoded 5' primer, a J-beta primer mix was included in a second PCR lasting about 7 to 11 cycles. TCRdb processed the 5' RACE reads anew with MiXCR; each CDR3 protein has one entry. The sample comprises over 950,000 distinct CDR3 sequences, approximately 50% of which are singletons, and 20% to 25% rests with the top ten. The TCR originated in a woman aged 60 to 75 in good health. Source material: blood.

CDR3 nucleotide sequence: TGTGCCAGCATCCCCGCGGGACAGGGACTCTACGAGCAGTACTTC. This encodes CASIPAGQGLYEQYF. This rearrangement joins TRBV28 to TRBJ2-7; 9 bases map to TRBD1. CDR1 and CDR2 (germline): MDHEN, SYDVKM. V gave up 7 bases and J gave up 3 bases; unmatched junction bases: 10. The CDR3 spans 15 residues.